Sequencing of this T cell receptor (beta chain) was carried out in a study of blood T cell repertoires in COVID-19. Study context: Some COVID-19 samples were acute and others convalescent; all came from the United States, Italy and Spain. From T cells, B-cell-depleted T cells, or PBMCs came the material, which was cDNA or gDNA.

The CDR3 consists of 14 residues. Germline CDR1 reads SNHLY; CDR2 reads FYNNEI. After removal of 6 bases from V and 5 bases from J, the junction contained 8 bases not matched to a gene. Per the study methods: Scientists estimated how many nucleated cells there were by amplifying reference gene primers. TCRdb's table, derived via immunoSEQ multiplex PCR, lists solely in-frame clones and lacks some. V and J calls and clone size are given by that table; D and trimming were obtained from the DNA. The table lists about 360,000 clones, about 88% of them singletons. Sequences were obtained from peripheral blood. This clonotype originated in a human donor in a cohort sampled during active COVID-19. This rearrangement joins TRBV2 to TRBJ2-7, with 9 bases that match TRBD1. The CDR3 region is CASRAGTGSHEQYF. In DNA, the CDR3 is TGTGCCAGCAGAGCCGGGACAGGGAGCCACGAGCAGTACTTC.